This T cell receptor beta chain was found in a study of Ad26.COV2.S vaccination and SARS-CoV-2 variants (dated by TCRdb to about 2021). Study-level background: Donors in the vaccine arm were drawn from COV1001, a phase I-IIa trial of Ad26.COV2.S in healthy adults that was multicentre, randomized, double-blind and placebo-controlled. Ad26.COV2.S was administered intramuscularly at a dose of 5x10^10 or 1x10^11 viral particles, either as one shot or as two shots given 56 days apart. A total of some 30 samples were included in the TCR-sequenced set, comprising approximately 20 Ad26.COV2.S vaccine recipients, 5 placebo recipients and 8 SARS-CoV-2 convalescent individuals. Trial participants were randomized into five groups of five: low-dose or high-dose Ad26.COV2.S given once or twice, or placebo on both occasions. Sequencing of the TCRbeta repertoire served to evaluate the specificity and breadth of SARS-CoV-2-reactive T cell receptors following Ad26.COV2.S vaccination. Investigators did not know the trial group allocation while performing experiments and assessing outcomes. What the authors observed across the whole study: It was noted by the authors that total T cell responses may have been underestimated by the TCR breadth and depth analyses. The study was not powered for comparison of responses between vaccine doses or regimens. Substantial breadth of spike-specific CD8+ and CD4+ T cell responses was reported after vaccination. Compared with placebo recipients, Ad26.COV2.S recipients showed higher spike-specific TCR breadth (P = 0.0014). Vaccine and placebo recipients had comparable non-spike TCR breadth, which fits with the vaccine containing only spike.

The immunoSEQ Assay was used to sequence TCRbeta CDR3 regions. After extraction, genomic DNA underwent amplification by bias-controlled multiplex PCR, followed by high-throughput sequencing. The paper's processing steps were these. To quantify the absolute abundance of each unique TCRbeta CDR3 region, sequences were collapsed and filtered. T cell fraction was estimated by normalizing TCRbeta template counts to usable DNA, which was measured by amplifying reference genes present in all nucleated cells. Repertoire TCRs were annotated as SARS-CoV-2-specific when V gene, CDR3 amino acid sequence and J gene were exactly matched to a known reactive TCR set. The reference SARS-CoV-2 TCR set was obtained from MIRA and was filtered for enrichment in COVID-19-positive ImmuneCODE repertoires, whereby public or cross-reactive TCRs were removed. Using the MIRA antigens, annotated TCRs were further analysed by specific ORF or by position within an ORF. Depth was the summed frequency of annotated unique rearrangements, while breadth was defined as annotated unique rearrangements over total unique productive rearrangements. TCR breadth was compared between groups using two-sided Wilcoxon rank-sum tests. TCRdb carries this immuneACCESS record with in-frame sequences only. Its versions omit some clonotypes, under half of them owing to an unresolved V gene in the studies checked, with the rest unexplained. The V and J calls and clone size come from that table; D and trimming were worked out from the DNA. The sample table shows around 340,000 clones, and less than 90% are seen once. Around 10% of the sample goes to the ten largest clones.

The meaning of the sample's treatment or condition label: roughly 20 received Ad26.COV2.S at low or high dose, single or two shots; 5 received placebo; per-sample allocation not given. For vaccine and placebo recipients, the sequenced repertoires came from samples collected on day 63 after the first injection. Between 29 July and 7 August 2020, Cohort 1b enrolled some 25 adults aged 18-55 years at one site in Boston, USA. Ad26.COV2.S was a replication-incompetent adenovirus type 26 vector that expressed a prefusion-stabilized SARS-CoV-2 spike protein derived from the original Wuhan strain. Trimming leaves V shorter by 0 bases and J shorter by 5 bases, with the junction holding 13 bases beyond the gene matches. The germline V gene encodes CDR1 LGHDT and CDR2 YNNKEL (reference sequence). From cysteine to phenylalanine, the CDR3 is 18 amino acids long. The kept DNA is CDR3 alone, 54 bases in frame from the first base.

Note on this clone: It has no known antigen specificity. No much larger clone exists at a distance of one base, and base qualities are not known.

Here the chain combines TRBV3-1 (or the pseudogene TRBV3-2) and TRBJ2-5, with 9 middle bases fitting TRBD2. The receptor was derived from a person aged 18 to 65 who received the Ad26.COV2.S COVID-19 vaccine or a placebo. Material: peripheral blood, obtained in a trial of Ad26.COV2.S vaccine versus placebo. Here is the DNA: TGTGCCAGCAGCCAAGATCAGAAAAGCGGGGGGCCGTACGAGACCCAGTACTTC. Translated, it reads CASSQDQKSGGPYETQYF.